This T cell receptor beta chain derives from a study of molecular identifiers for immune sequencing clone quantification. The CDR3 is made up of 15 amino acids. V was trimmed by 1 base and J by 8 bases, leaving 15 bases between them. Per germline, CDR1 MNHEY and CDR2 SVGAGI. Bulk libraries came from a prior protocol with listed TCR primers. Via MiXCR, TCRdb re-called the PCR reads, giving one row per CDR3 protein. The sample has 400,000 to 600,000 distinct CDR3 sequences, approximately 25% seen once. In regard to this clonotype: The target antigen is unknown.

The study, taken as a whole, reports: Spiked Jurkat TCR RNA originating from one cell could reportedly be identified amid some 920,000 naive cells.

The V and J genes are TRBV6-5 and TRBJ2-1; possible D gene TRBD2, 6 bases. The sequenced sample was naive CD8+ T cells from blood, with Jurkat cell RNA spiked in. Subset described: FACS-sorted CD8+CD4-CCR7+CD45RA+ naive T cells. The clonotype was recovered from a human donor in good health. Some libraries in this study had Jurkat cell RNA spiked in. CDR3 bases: TGTGCCAGCAGTTACTTGGGGGGACTGCAGGATGAGCAGTTCTTC. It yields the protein CASSYLGGLQDEQFF.